The clone carrying this TCR beta chain was detected only a few times. With 1 base removed from V and 2 bases from J, the gap between germline ends came to 11 bases. This CDR3 is 15 amino acids long. Germline assignment: CDR1 SGHAT and CDR2 FQNNGV. The authors produced TCR alpha and TCR beta cDNA libraries with sample barcodes and UMIs by 5'RACE using constant-segment primers. From the 5' RACE reads, TCRdb called clonotypes with MiXCR, one entry per CDR3 protein. The sample has tens of thousands of distinct CDR3 sequences; over 15% are singletons. This specimen comes from a study of T-cell memory formation after mild COVID-19. For the study at large: TCR clusters were mostly donor specific.

This clonotype was sampled from an adult woman who had mild COVID-19 (a few samples of this study predate the infection). Cell type and time point are not known. The chain couples TRBV11-2 to TRBJ2-5; maybe TRBD1 (6 bases). What was sequenced was PBMCs or a T cell subset sorted from them (not recorded which). CDR3 amino acids: CASSLGTVGQETQYF. CDR3 coding DNA: TGTGCCAGCAGCTTAGGGACAGTAGGTCAAGAGACCCAGTACTTC.